This T cell receptor beta chain appears in the sequencing data of a study of T cell responses to AZD1222 COVID-19 vaccine. Profiled with immunoSEQ multiplex PCR; TCRdb holds only in-frame clones, not every one. This repertoire shows 95,000 to 150,000 clones, roughly 92% found once; its top ten account for around 1.7%. Trimming took off 1 base at V and 6 bases at J, with 21 bases between the two ends. In germline, CDR1 is MNHEY, CDR2 SMNVEV (reference sequence). The CDR3 covers 17 residues. The material sequenced was peripheral blood, taken on day 0 of AZD1222 vaccination. This chain uses TRBV27 with TRBJ1-2; TRBD1 might be the D (5 bases). The source of this sequence is an adult in good health. The CDR3 DNA sequence: TGTGCCAGCAGTTTATATGGCCCCTTGGGACCCAATGATGGCTACACCTTC. It codes for CASSLYGPLGPNDGYTF.